Listed below are T cell receptor beta chains from one sample, sequenced in a study of cytomegalovirus exposure and HLA in healthy donors. Measured with immunoSEQ multiplex PCR; TCRdb has only the in-frame clones, and not every one. The table lists 120,000 to 150,000 clones, 87% of them singletons. The specimen was PBMCs. These receptors originate from a man aged 18 to 30 in good health and CMV-seropositive. Each CDR3 is given without its conserved first and last residue.

v_call: TRBV5-1
cdr3_aa: ASSLVGLATQY

v_call: TRBV27
cdr3_aa: ASSWGRNQPQH

v_call: TRBV27
cdr3_aa: ASSPSGGASGYT

v_call: TRBV27
cdr3_aa: ASSLGRTDTQY

v_call: TRBV25-1
cdr3_aa: ASSEVSLLAGMNEQF

v_call: TRBV9
cdr3_aa: ASSAGLAGVYEQY

v_call: TRBV6-1
cdr3_aa: ASRPQGTEAF

v_call: TRBV30
cdr3_aa: AWSYTGKAF

v_call: TRBV2
cdr3_aa: ASSYRGLGQPQH

v_call: TRBV28
cdr3_aa: ASSPTGENSPLH

v_call: TRBV4-2
cdr3_aa: ASSPGQQQETQY

v_call: TRBV28
cdr3_aa: ASSLWPTSGHRSYT

v_call: TRBV30
cdr3_aa: AWSVGFQGGGYT

v_call: TRBV5-4
cdr3_aa: ASSLVWGGAATEAF

v_call: TRBV30
cdr3_aa: AWELQGGGYT

v_call: TRBV2
cdr3_aa: ASTAASGGGGTQY

v_call: TRBV14
cdr3_aa: ASRGQVGNSVWGYT

v_call: TRBV6-5
cdr3_aa: ASSRDREAF

v_call: TRBV6-1
cdr3_aa: ASSLEPGAKNIQY

v_call: TRBV6-5
cdr3_aa: ASSRDSKYYGYT

v_call: TRBV29-1
cdr3_aa: SVGEGEFGGDTQY

v_call: TRBV6-1
cdr3_aa: ASMGGGGQPQH

v_call: TRBV6-5
cdr3_aa: ASIGGLERPETQY

v_call: TRBV5-1
cdr3_aa: ASSPLPGQAGYT

v_call: TRBV2
cdr3_aa: ASSNGGTAGNTIY

v_call: TRBV6-1
cdr3_aa: ASSSLAGAYNEQF

v_call: TRBV6-6
cdr3_aa: ASSYDGNQPQH

v_call: TRBV7-9
cdr3_aa: ASQEDGYNEQF

v_call: TRBV6-1
cdr3_aa: ASSEDRVNTEAF

v_call: TRBV21-1
cdr3_aa: ASSRRGGLEIYYEQY

v_call: TRBV9
cdr3_aa: ASSVGGRGTEQF

v_call: TRBV2
cdr3_aa: ASTVMTEAF

v_call: TRBV5-8
cdr3_aa: ASSLGTVNTEAF

v_call: TRBV7-6
cdr3_aa: ASSLAGISTGQGNEQF

v_call: TRBV7-9
cdr3_aa: ASSLATDLSGSTDTQY

v_call: TRBV29-1
cdr3_aa: SVEGGTSGYNEQF

v_call: TRBV18
cdr3_aa: ASSPQGAEAF

v_call: TRBV21-1
cdr3_aa: ASSKELSSREFNSGANVLT

v_call: TRBV27
cdr3_aa: ASSSRTPRASPQH

v_call: TRBV2
cdr3_aa: ASRLDRAKLNTEAF

v_call: TRBV6-1
cdr3_aa: ASSASGSTDTQY

v_call: TRBV19
cdr3_aa: ASSPGGWGYT

v_call: TRBV5-8
cdr3_aa: ASTVLAGFETQY

v_call: TRBV2
cdr3_aa: ASSEALETGGLWNTEAF

v_call: TRBV2
cdr3_aa: ASWREIGSEQY

v_call: TRBV7-2
cdr3_aa: ASSLRRTGLEQY

v_call: TRBV9
cdr3_aa: ASSVGGLGIRETQY

v_call: TRBV9
cdr3_aa: ASSGAQSGGTTDTQY

v_call: TRBV7-6
cdr3_aa: ASSLGQNPNQPQH

v_call: TRBV7-3
cdr3_aa: ASSFSAGGTDTQY